This T cell receptor (beta chain) was captured in a study of radiation and T cells in renal cell carcinoma (dated by TCRdb to 2019 to 2021). In terms of the full investigation: Samples came from a clinical trial, in which primary renal cell carcinomas received 15 Gy stereotactic body radiation therapy followed by nephrectomy 4 weeks later. A total of around 50 samples underwent TCR beta sequencing, made up of about 26 tumors and roughly 27 peripheral blood samples. Across all 50 or so samples, 3,800,000 or so unique CDR3 nucleotide sequences encoding 2.5 million to 3 million unique CDR3 amino acid sequences were identified.

Following the manufacturer's recommendations, the immunoSEQ kit was used to generate TCR beta libraries from genomic DNA. Library preparation used a first multiplex PCR with proprietary primers, then a second PCR adding unique barcodes, with bead cleanups after each round. Each sample batch included a kit-provided positive control reaction and a negative control reaction. The final libraries were assessed on an Agilent 4200 TapeStation D1000 ScreenTape, pooled by volume, and quantified by qPCR. An Illumina NextSeq500 fitted with a MidOutput 150-cycle cartridge performed the sequencing, running 156 Read1 cycles and 15 Index1 cycles with the kit's custom primers. The pooled library was loaded at 0.9 to 1 pM with an approximately 20% PhiX control spike-in. The authors' pipeline ran thus. Vendor-processed data were analyzed in R, and a clonotype was defined as all T cells sharing the same CDR3 nucleotide sequence. In the clone abundance analyses, frequencies were normalized to the 10,000 most abundant clones in each sample. Public T cell clones, which averaged fewer than five per sample, were excluded before analysis. Tumor-enriched clonotypes and baseline blood-enriched clonotypes were defined as those with an abundance difference of at least 32-fold between compartments. A beta-binomial differential abundance model was applied to find clonotypes that expanded or contracted between blood time points. Tumor-blood repertoire similarity was measured with the Baroni-Urbani and Buser coefficient, and group comparisons used two-tailed Wilcoxon tests in R. Held by TCRdb, this immuneACCESS table contains in-frame sequences only and omits some clones. Under half of the omission traces to an unresolved V gene where checked; the cause of the rest is unknown. Clonal size and the V and J genes are those of that table, whereas D and trimming came from the DNA. The sample yields about 160,000 clones; around 90% were counted once. In total, the top ten clones hold roughly 4% of the sample.

Broader findings and caveats from the paper: No pretreatment tumor biopsies were available, so the baseline intratumoral presence of clonotypes could not be determined. Because the trial had a single-armed design, the trial could not examine how radiation dose or scheduling affected the TCR repertoire. Top tumor clonotypes rose in blood from baseline to 2 weeks post-radiation, then contracted by 4 weeks, suggesting transient expansion of tumor-resident clones. Tracking of blood repertoire dynamics stopped at approximately 4 weeks after treatment, with no follow-up past that point.

In regard to this clone: Its binding antigen is unknown. No base-level quality is on record; no much larger clone is a single base apart.

Per the publication, the time point label means: baseline pretreatment blood. In light of the paper, this sample's treatment or condition label describes: 15 Gy SBRT to primary tumor, nephrectomy 4 weeks later. Serial peripheral blood from radiation-treated patients was sampled at baseline, 2 weeks and 4 weeks after SBRT to track tumor-enriched clonotypes. Every patient's renal cell carcinoma showed clear cell pathology. Genomic DNA for TCR sequencing was prepared using the QIAamp DNA Blood Mini Kit (Qiagen). The analyses included just those samples that passed every quality control check. Specimen: blood, collected from a patient whose treatment included radiotherapy and nephrectomy. The receptor was isolated from a woman in her 70s with renal cell carcinoma.

CDR3 reads: CASSIGDKSGANVLTF. The DNA reads TGTGCCAGTAGTATCGGGGACAAATCTGGGGCCAACGTCCTGACTTTC. This sequence uses TRBV19 and TRBJ2-6; a tentative D call is TRBD1 (6 bases match). V is cut by 3 bases and J by 1 base, and the space between the germline ends is 10 bases. CDR1 and CDR2 are read off the germline V gene (reference sequence) as LNHDA and SQIVND. Its CDR3 holds 16 amino acids, cysteine through phenylalanine. Solely the CDR3 DNA is kept, with 48 bases framed from the first base.